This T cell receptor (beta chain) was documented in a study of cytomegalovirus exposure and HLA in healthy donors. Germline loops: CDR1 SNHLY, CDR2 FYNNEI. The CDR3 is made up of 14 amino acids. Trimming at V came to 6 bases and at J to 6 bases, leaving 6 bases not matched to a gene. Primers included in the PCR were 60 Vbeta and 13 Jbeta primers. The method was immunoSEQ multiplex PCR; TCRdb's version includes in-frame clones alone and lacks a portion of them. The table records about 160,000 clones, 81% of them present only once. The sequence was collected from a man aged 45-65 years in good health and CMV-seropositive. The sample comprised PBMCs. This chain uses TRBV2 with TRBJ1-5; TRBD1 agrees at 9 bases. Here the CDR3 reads CASSGDRESQPQHF. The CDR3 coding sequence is TGTGCCAGCAGCGGGGACAGGGAAAGTCAGCCCCAGCATTTT. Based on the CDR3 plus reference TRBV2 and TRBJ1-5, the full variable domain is EPEVTQTPSHQVTQMGQEVILRCVPISNHLYFYWYRQILGQKVEFLVSFYNNEISEKSEIFDDQFSVERPDGSNFTLKIRSTKLEDSAMYFCASSGDRESQPQHFGDGTRLSIL.